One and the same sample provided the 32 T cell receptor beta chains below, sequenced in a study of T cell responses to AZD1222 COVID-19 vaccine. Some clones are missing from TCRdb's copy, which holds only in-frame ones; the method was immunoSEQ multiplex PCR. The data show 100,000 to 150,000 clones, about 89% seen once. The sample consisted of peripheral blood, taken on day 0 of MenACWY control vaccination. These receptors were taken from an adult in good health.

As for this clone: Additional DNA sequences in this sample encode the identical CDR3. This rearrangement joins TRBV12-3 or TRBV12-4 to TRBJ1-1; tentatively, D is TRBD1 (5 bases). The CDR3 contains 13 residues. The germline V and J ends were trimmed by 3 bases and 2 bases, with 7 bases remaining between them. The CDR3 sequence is CASSFTGNTEAFF. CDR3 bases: TGTGCCAGCAGTTTCACAGGCAACACTGAAGCTTTCTTT.

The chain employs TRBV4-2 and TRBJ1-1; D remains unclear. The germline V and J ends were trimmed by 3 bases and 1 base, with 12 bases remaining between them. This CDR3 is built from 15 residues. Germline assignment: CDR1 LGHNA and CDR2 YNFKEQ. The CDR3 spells CASSHGYEGNTEAFF. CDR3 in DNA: TGTGCCAGCAGCCACGGGTATGAGGGGAACACTGAAGCTTTCTTT.

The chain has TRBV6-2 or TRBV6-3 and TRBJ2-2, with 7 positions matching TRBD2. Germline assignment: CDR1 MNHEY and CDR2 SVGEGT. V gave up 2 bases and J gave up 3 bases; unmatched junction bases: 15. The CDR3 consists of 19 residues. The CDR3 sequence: CASSYKLARALYHTGELFF. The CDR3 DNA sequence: TGTGCCAGCAGTTACAAACTAGCGAGAGCCTTATATCACACCGGGGAGCTGTTTTTT.

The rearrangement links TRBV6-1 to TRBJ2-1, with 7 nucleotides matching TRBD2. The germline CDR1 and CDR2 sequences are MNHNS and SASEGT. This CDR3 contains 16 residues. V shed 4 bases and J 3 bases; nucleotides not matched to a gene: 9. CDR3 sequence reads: CASSGVGLADYNEQFF. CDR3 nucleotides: TGTGCCAGCAGTGGGGTTGGGCTAGCGGACTACAATGAGCAGTTCTTC.

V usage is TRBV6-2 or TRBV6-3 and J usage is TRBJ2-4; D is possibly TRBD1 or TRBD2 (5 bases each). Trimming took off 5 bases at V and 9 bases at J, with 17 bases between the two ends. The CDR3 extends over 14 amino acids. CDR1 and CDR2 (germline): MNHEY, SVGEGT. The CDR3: CASSATGGAGIQYF. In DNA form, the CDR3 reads TGTGCCAGCAGTGCCACAGGTGGCGCGGGCATTCAGTACTTC.

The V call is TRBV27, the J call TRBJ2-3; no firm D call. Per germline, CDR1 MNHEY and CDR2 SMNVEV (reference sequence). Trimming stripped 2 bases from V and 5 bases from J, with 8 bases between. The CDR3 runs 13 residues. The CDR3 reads CASSLMSRDTQYF. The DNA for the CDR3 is TGTGCCAGCAGTTTAATGTCGCGAGATACGCAGTATTTT.

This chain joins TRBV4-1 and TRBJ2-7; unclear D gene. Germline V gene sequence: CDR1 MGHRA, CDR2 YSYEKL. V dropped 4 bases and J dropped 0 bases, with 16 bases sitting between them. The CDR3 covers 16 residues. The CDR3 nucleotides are TGCGCCAGCAGCCTTTACACTCCCCAGAGCTCCTACGAGCAGTACTTC. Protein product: CASSLYTPQSSYEQYF.

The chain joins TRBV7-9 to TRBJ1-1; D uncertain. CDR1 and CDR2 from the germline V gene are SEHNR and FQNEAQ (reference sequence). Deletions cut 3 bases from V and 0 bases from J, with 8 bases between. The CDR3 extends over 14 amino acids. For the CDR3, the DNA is TGTGCCAGCAGCTTCCCAGACATGAACACTGAAGCTTTCTTT. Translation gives CASSFPDMNTEAFF.

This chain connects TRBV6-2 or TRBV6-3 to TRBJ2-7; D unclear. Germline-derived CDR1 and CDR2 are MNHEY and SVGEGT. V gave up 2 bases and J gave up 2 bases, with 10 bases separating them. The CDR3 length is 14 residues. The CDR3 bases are TGTGCCAGCAGTTACAAGCACATAACCTACGAGCAGTACTTC. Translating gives CASSYKHITYEQYF.

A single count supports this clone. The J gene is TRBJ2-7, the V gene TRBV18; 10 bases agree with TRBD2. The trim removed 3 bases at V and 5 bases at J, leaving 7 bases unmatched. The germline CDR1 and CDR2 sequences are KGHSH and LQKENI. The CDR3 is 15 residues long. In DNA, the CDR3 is TGTGCCAGCTCACCTCCGGGACTAGCGAACCACGAGCAGTACTTC. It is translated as CASSPPGLANHEQYF.

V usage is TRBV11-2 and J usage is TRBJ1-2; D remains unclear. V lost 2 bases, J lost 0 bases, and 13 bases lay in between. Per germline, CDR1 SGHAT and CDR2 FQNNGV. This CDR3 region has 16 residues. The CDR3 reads CASSLTSWQTNYGYTF. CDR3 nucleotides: TGTGCCAGCAGCTTAACTTCGTGGCAGACTAACTATGGCTACACCTTC.

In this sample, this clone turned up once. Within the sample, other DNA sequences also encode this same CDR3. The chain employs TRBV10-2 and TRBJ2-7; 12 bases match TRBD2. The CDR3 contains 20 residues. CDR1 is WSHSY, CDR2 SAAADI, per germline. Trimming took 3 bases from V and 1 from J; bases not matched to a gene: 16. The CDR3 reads CASSDFGGRLAGAGSYEQYF. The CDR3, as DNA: TGCGCCAGCAGTGATTTTGGCGGAAGACTAGCGGGAGCCGGTTCCTACGAGCAGTACTTC.

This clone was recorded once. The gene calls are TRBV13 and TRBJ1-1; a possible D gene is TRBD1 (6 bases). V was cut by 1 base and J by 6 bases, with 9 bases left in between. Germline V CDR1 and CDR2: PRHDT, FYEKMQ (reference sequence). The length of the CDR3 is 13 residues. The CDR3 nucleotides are TGTGCCAGCAGCTTAGACAGGGCATCTGAAGCTTTCTTT. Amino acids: CASSLDRASEAFF.

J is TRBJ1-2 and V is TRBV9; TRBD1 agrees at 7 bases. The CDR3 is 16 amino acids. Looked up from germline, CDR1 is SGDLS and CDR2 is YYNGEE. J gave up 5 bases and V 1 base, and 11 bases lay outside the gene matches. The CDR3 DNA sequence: TGTGCCAGCAGCGTAACCGACAGGGACCGTGAGTATGGCTACACCTTC. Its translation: CASSVTDRDREYGYTF. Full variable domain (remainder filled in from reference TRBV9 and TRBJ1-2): DSGVTQTPKHLITATGQRVTLRCSPRSGDLSVYWYQQSLDQGLQFLIQYYNGEERAKGNILERFSAQQFPDLHSELNLSSLELGDSALYFCASSVTDRDREYGYTFGSGTRLTVV.

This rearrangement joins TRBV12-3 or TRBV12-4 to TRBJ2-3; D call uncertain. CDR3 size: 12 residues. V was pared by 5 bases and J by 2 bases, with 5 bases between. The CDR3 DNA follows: TGTGCCAGCAGTATCATCACAGATACGCAGTATTTT. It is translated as CASSIITDTQYF.

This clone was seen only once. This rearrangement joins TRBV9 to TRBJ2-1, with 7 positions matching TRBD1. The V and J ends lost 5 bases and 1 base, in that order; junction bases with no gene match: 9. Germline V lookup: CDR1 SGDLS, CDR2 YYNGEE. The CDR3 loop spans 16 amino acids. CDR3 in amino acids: CASSPPTGDSYNEQFF. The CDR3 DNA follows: TGTGCCAGCAGTCCCCCTACAGGGGATTCCTACAATGAGCAGTTCTTC.

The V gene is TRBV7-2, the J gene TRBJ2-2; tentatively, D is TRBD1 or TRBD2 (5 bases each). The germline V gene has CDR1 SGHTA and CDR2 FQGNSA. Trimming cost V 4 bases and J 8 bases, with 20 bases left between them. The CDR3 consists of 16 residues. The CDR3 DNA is TGTGCCAGCAGCTCCGGGACCGCGGCAAGGGGAGGGGAGCTGTTTTTT. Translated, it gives CASSSGTAARGGELFF.

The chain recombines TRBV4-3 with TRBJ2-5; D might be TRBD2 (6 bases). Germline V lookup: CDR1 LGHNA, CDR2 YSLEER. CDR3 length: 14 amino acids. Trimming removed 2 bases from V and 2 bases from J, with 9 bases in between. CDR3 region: CASSQLSGQETQYF. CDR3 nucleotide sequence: TGCGCCAGCAGCCAACTTAGCGGTCAAGAGACCCAGTACTTC.

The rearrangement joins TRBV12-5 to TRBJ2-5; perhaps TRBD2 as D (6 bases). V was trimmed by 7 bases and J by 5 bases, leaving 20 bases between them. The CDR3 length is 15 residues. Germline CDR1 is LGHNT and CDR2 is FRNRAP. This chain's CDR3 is CASVGQEGLGETQYF. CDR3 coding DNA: TGTGCTAGTGTTGGGCAGGAGGGGCTAGGGGAGACCCAGTACTTC.

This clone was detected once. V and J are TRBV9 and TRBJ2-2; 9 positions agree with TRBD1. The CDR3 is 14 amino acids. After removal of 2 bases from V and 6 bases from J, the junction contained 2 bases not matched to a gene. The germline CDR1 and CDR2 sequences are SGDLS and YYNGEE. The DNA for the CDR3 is TGTGCCAGCAGCGTCGACAGGGGGGCCGGGGAGCTGTTTTTT. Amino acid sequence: CASSVDRGAGELFF. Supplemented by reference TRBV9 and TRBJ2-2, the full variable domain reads DSGVTQTPKHLITATGQRVTLRCSPRSGDLSVYWYQQSLDQGLQFLIQYYNGEERAKGNILERFSAQQFPDLHSELNLSSLELGDSALYFCASSVDRGAGELFFGEGSRLTVL.

CDR3 coding DNA: TGTGCCAGCAGTTTATCCCCGGGGGACACCGGGGAGCTGTTTTTT. Its translation is CASSLSPGDTGELFF. V is TRBV27 and J is TRBJ2-2, with D perhaps matching TRBD2 (6 bases). This CDR3 region has 15 residues. With 0 bases removed from V and 3 bases from J, the gap between germline ends came to 8 bases. Germline CDR1 reads MNHEY; CDR2 reads SMNVEV (reference sequence).

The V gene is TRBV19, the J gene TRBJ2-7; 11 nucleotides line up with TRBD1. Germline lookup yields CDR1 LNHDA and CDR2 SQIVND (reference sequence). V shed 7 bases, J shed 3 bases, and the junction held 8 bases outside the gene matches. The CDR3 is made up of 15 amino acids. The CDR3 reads CASTAGTGGFYEQYF. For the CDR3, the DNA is TGTGCCAGTACCGCTGGGACAGGGGGTTTCTACGAGCAGTACTTC.

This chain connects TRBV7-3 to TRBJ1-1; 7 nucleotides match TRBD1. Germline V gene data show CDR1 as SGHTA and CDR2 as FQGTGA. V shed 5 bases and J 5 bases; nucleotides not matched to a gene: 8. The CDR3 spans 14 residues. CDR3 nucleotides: TGTGCCAGCAGCCCCGGACAGGAAGGGACTGAAGCTTTCTTT. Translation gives CASSPGQEGTEAFF.

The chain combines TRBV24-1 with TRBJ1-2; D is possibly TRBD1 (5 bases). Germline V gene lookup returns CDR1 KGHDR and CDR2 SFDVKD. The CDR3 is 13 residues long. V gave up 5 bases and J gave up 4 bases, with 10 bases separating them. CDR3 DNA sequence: TGTGCCACCAGTGTCGCAGGGACCTATGGCTACACCTTC. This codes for CATSVAGTYGYTF.

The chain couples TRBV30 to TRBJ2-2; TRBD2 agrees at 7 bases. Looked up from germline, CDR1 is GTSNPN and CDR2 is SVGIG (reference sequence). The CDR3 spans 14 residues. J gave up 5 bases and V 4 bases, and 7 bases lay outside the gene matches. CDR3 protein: CAWKRGGLTGELFF. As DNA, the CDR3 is TGTGCCTGGAAAAGGGGAGGGCTGACCGGGGAGCTGTTTTTT.

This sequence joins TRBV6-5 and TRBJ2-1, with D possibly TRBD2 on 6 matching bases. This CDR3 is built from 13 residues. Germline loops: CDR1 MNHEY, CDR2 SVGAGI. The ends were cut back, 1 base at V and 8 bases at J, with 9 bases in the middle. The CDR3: CASSYYSGDEQFF. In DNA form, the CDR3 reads TGTGCCAGCAGTTACTATTCGGGAGATGAGCAGTTCTTC.

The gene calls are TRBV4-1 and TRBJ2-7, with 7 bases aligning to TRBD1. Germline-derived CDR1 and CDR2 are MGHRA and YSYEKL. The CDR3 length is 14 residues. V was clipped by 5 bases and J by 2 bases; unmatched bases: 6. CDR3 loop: CASSATDRPYEQYF. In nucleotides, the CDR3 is TGCGCCAGCAGCGCTACGGACAGGCCCTACGAGCAGTACTTC.

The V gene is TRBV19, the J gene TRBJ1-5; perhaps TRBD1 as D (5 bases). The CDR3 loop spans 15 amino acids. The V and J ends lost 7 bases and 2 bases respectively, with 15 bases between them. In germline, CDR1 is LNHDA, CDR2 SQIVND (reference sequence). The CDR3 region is CASNRDAYGNQPQHF. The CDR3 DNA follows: TGTGCCAGTAACCGGGACGCGTACGGCAATCAGCCCCAGCATTTT.

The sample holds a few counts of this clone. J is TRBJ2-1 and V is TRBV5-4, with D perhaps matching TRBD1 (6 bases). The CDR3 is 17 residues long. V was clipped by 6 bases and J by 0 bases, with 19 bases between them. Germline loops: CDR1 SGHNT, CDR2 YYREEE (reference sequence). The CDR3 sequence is CASTHLGDTSSYNEQFF. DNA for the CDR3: TGTGCCAGCACCCACCTGGGGGACACGAGCTCCTACAATGAGCAGTTCTTC.

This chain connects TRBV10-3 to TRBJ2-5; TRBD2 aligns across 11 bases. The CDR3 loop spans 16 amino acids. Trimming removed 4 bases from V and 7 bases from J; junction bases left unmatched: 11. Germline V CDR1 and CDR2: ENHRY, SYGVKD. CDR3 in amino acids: CAISVRQTSGKGTQYF. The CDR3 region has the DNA TGTGCCATCAGTGTTCGGCAGACTAGCGGGAAAGGGACCCAGTACTTC.

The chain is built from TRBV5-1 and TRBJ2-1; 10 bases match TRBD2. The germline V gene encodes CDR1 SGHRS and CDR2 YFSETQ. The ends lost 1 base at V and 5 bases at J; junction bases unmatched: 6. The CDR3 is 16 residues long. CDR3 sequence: CASSLQSSGRDNEQFF. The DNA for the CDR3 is TGCGCCAGCAGCTTGCAATCCAGCGGGAGGGACAATGAGCAGTTCTTC.

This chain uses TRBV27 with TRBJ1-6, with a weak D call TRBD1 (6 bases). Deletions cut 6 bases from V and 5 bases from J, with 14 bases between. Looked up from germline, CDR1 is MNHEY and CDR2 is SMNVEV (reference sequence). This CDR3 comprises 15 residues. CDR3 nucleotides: TGTGCCAGCAGCCCCAACGGACAGAATAATTCACCCCTCCACTTT. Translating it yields CASSPNGQNNSPLHF.